The present T cell receptor (beta chain) was sequenced within a study of blood T cell repertoires in COVID-19. Overall study context: There were acute and convalescent COVID-19 samples, and they came from the United States, Italy and Spain.

This clone has ten or more counts. Looked up from germline, CDR1 is SNHLY and CDR2 is FYNNEI. The CDR3 extends over 14 amino acids. Between the trimmed V and J ends, which lost 2 bases and 5 bases, there was a span of 12 bases. Original processing methods: Reference gene primer amplification gave nucleated cell count estimates. Assay used: immunoSEQ multiplex PCR; TCRdb lists only in-frame clones, some missing. V and J calls and clone size are given by that table; D and trimming were obtained from the DNA. Here the sample spans 150,000 to 200,000 clones, roughly 80% being singletons. The TCR sequence derives from a man in his 70s with acute or convalescent COVID-19. V and J are TRBV2 and TRBJ2-5, with D uncertain. Sequenced sample: peripheral blood. The DNA of the CDR3 is TGTGCCAGCAGTGAACCCCCCCTAGTGGAGACCCAGTACTTC. It encodes CASSEPPLVETQYF.